This T cell receptor beta chain was documented in a study of T cells after yellow fever vaccination. About the study: Researchers used SMART-Seq v4 Ultra Low Input to prepare fractions that had low cell numbers. Study-wide findings and caveats: Clones from primary vaccination mostly reappeared after the booster (96% CD4, approximately 86% CD8).

Remarks on this clonotype: The antigen is unknown.

TCRdb reprocessed the 5' RACE reads with MiXCR, giving one entry per CDR3 protein. Of about 630,000 distinct CDR3 sequences listed, 9% to 15% are singletons. From germline, CDR1 is MNHNS and CDR2 SASEGT. The CDR3 totals 14 residues. Between the trimmed V and J ends, which lost 9 bases and 1 base, there was a span of 15 bases. The specimen was PBMCs, collected on the day of the yellow fever booster vaccination. This TCR was recovered from a young man who received the YFV17D yellow fever vaccine. The chain employs TRBV6-1 and TRBJ2-5; perhaps TRBD2 as D (5 bases). The chain's CDR3 is CASRLTEAQETQYF. CDR3 bases: TGTGCCAGTCGACTAACCGAAGCCCAAGAGACCCAGTACTTC.